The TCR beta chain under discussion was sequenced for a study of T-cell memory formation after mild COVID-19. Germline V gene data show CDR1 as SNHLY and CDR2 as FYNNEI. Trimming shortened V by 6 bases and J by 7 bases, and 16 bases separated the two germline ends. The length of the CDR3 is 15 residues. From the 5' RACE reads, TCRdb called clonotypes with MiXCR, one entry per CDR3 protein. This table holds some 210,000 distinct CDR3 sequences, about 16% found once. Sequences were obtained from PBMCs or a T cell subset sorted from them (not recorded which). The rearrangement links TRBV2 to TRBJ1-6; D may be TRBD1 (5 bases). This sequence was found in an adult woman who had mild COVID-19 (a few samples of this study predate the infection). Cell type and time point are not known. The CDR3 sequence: CASRTRGAVNSPLHF. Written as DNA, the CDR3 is TGTGCCAGCAGAACTAGAGGGGCAGTAAATTCACCCCTCCACTTT.